Presented here are 11 T cell receptor beta chains from one specimen sequenced in a study of T cells in Graves' hyperthyroidism and ophthalmopathy. The TCR beta CDR3 regions underwent amplification using RNA transcripts as the source. HTBI primers drove first-round RT-PCR of the TCR CDR3. TCRdb redid the calling of the multiplex PCR reads with MiXCR, one entry per CDR3 protein. Here the sample spans 250,000 to 400,000 distinct CDR3 sequences, 12% to 15% being singletons. The sample comprised blood. The receptors stem from a woman between 35 and 50 years old with Graves' ophthalmopathy.

The table lists this clonotype with many counts. The CDR3 DNA is TGTGCCAGCAGTCCACAGGGATACGACGGCAATCAGCCCCAGCATTTT. Amino acid sequence: CASSPQGYDGNQPQHF. The rearrangement links TRBV2 to TRBJ1-5; D may be TRBD1 (6 bases). V lost 5 bases to trimming and J lost 2 bases, with 16 bases between them. The CDR3 runs to 16 residues. Per the germline V gene, CDR1 is SNHLY and CDR2 is FYNNEI.

V is TRBV27 and J is TRBJ1-2; D unclear. V lost 5 bases and J 4 bases, leaving 14 bases between the germline ends. This CDR3 comprises 14 residues. Germline CDR1 and CDR2: MNHEY and SMNVEV (reference sequence). CDR3 in amino acids: CASSPSSTLYGYTF. The CDR3 nucleotides are TGTGCCAGCAGTCCATCAAGTACACTCTATGGCTACACCTTC.

This clonotype was counted only a few times. The chain employs TRBV16 and TRBJ1-4; D is unclear. CDR3 size: 16 residues. CDR1 is KGHSY, CDR2 FQNENV, per germline. V was trimmed by 4 bases and J by 4 bases, leaving 16 bases between them. Written as DNA, the CDR3 is TGTGCCAGCAGCCCCCGGTCAGGCAGCATTAATGAAAAACTGTTTTTT. Protein product: CASSPRSGSINEKLFF.

This clonotype showed up just a few times. The junction does not match germline at one end; this may be a read error. V gene TRBV7-8 combines with J gene TRBJ1-1; D remains unclear. Germline V gene lookup returns CDR1 SGHVS and CDR2 FQNEAQ. This CDR3 spans 13 amino acids. Here the CDR3 DNA reads TGTGTCAGCAGCTTATTTTTGCTCACTGAAGCTTTCTTT. Its translation is CVSSLFLLTEAFF.

This clonotype appeared many times. The J gene is TRBJ1-3, the V gene TRBV2, with D possibly matching TRBD1 (6 bases). Germline CDR1 is SNHLY and CDR2 is FYNNEI. The CDR3 sequence is 13 residues long. V was trimmed by 6 bases and J by 6 bases, leaving 12 bases between them. CDR3 DNA sequence: TGTGCCAGCAGCTCCGGACAGACAAACACCATATATTTT. Amino acid sequence: CASSSGQTNTIYF.

With regard to this clonotype: A read error is possible here, since a much larger clone lies one base away. The chain recombines TRBV13 with TRBJ1-1; TRBD1 aligns across 7 bases. Trimming took 3 bases from V and 4 from J; bases not matched to a gene: 8. CDR3 length equals 15 residues. The V gene's germline CDR1 is PRHDT and CDR2 FYEKMQ (reference sequence). CDR3: CASSLKDRCTTEAFF. As DNA, the CDR3 is TGTGCCAGCAGCTTGAAGGACAGGTGTACCACTGAAGCTTTCTTT.

The sample holds many counts of this clonotype. The rearrangement links TRBV6-1 to TRBJ2-1; weak D call: TRBD2 (5 bases). The CDR3 loop spans 14 amino acids. CDR1 is MNHNS, CDR2 SASEGT, per germline. The V gene lost 6 bases and the J gene lost 8 bases, with 17 bases spanning the gap. The CDR3 region has the DNA TGTGCCAGCAGCGGACTGCCCCTTGGGGATGAGCAGTTCTTC. It translates to CASSGLPLGDEQFF.

This clonotype was seen many times. This chain uses TRBV12-3 or TRBV12-4 with TRBJ2-3; D possibly matches TRBD1 or TRBD2 (5 bases each). The CDR3 extends over 15 amino acids. Deletions cut 6 bases from V and 2 bases from J, with 15 bases between. The CDR3 reads CASSPGTSNTDTQYF. CDR3 in DNA: TGTGCCAGCAGCCCAGGGACCTCTAACACAGATACGCAGTATTTT.

This clonotype has ten or more counts. The genes are TRBV7-8 and TRBJ2-7; D unclear. With 4 bases removed from V and 3 bases from J, the gap between germline ends came to 10 bases. In germline, CDR1 is SGHVS, CDR2 FQNEAQ. The CDR3 runs to 13 residues. The CDR3 loop reads CASSYTQYYEQYF. CDR3 DNA: TGTGCCAGCAGCTATACACAATACTACGAGCAGTACTTC. Complete variable domain (other parts from reference TRBV7-8 and TRBJ2-7): GAGVSQSPRYKVAKRGQDVALRCDPISGHVSLFWYQQALGQGPEFLTYFQNEAQLDKSGLPSDRFFAERPEGSVSTLKIQRTQQEDSAVYLCASSYTQYYEQYFGPGTRLTVT.

The chain uses TRBV25-1 and TRBJ2-1; 7 bases are a match to TRBD1. V dropped 4 bases and J dropped 14; count of bases not matched to a gene: 14. The CDR3 has 14 amino acids. CDR1 is MGHDK, CDR2 SYGVNS, per germline. In DNA, the CDR3 is TGTGCCAGCAGTGTCCGAGGGGGCCCAGGGGGTAAGTTCTTC. Its protein product is CASSVRGGPGGKFF. The full variable domain, its missing parts supplied by reference TRBV25-1 and TRBJ2-1, is EADIYQTPRYLVIGTGKKITLECSQTMGHDKMYWYQQDPGMELHLIHYSYGVNSTEKGDLSSESTVSRIRTEHFPLTLESARPSHTSQYLCASSVRGGPGGKFFGPGTRLTVL.

This clonotype was seen ten or more times. The chain carries TRBV12-3 or TRBV12-4 and TRBJ1-1, with D unclear. CDR3 length equals 11 residues. The V end was cut by 4 bases, the J end by 11 bases, with 11 bases between. CDR3 amino acids: CASSSYYGAFF. CDR3 sequence (DNA): TGTGCCAGCAGTTCCTATTACGGCGCTTTCTTT.